A single sample is the source of the 21 T cell receptor beta chains below, sequenced in a study of stem cell transplantation in POMP-related autoinflammatory disease. TCRdb's copy holds only in-frame clones and misses some; the assay was immunoSEQ multiplex PCR. Of 25,000 to 30,000 clones listed, roughly 80% are singletons. The sequences come from CD4+ T cells from PBMCs, collected before stem cell transplantation. These receptor sequences come from a human donor with POMP-related autoinflammation and immune dysregulation (PRAID).

The chain joins TRBV4-2 to TRBJ1-6; D is unresolved. Germline V lookup: CDR1 LGHNA, CDR2 YNFKEQ. Trimming took 0 bases from V and 0 from J, leaving 12 bases between them. The CDR3 extends over 18 amino acids. The CDR3 loop is CASSQDRGISSYNSPLHF. The CDR3 coding sequence is TGTGCCAGCAGCCAAGATAGAGGCATTAGCTCCTATAATTCACCCCTCCACTTT.

CDR3 bases: TGTGCCAGTAGATGGGACAGGGATCAGCCCCAGCATTTT. Translated: CASRWDRDQPQHF. V usage is TRBV19 and J usage is TRBJ1-5; 9 positions match TRBD1. With V trimmed by 6 bases and J by 5 bases, 2 bases remained unmatched. Germline values: CDR1 LNHDA, CDR2 SQIVND (reference sequence). The CDR3 contains 13 residues.

This clone appeared a few times. The V gene is TRBV30, the J gene TRBJ2-3; D is possibly TRBD1 (6 bases). The V end lost 2 bases, the J end lost 5 bases, and 14 bases lay between the germline ends. The CDR3 has 14 amino acids. Germline CDR1 reads GTSNPN; CDR2 reads SVGIG (reference sequence). For the CDR3, the DNA is TGTGCCTGGAGTACCAACCTAGGGGGAGATACGCAGTATTTT. Translation: CAWSTNLGGDTQYF. Full variable domain (outside the CDR3, taken from reference TRBV30 and TRBJ2-3): SQTIHQWPATLVQPVGSPLSLECTVEGTSNPNLYWYRQAAGRGLQLLFYSVGIGQISSEVPQNLSASRPQDRQFILSSKKLLLSDSGFYLCAWSTNLGGDTQYFGPGTRLTVL.

V and J are TRBV27 and TRBJ2-2; D tentatively fits TRBD1 or TRBD2 (5 bases each). V lost 10 bases, J lost 7 bases, and 10 bases lay in between. The CDR3 consists of 11 residues. Germline V lookup: CDR1 MNHEY, CDR2 SMNVEV (reference sequence). CDR3 amino acids: CAIRGGGELFF. The CDR3 coding sequence is TGTGCCATCCGTGGGGGCGGGGAGCTGTTTTTT.

The V gene is TRBV6-5, the J gene TRBJ2-2; D assignment may be TRBD1 or TRBD2 (6 bases each). V lost 2 bases to trimming and J lost 3 bases, with 13 bases between them. This CDR3 has 16 amino acids. Germline V gene sequence: CDR1 MNHEY, CDR2 SVGAGI. The CDR3 reads CASSYRGRRYTGELFF. DNA for the CDR3: TGTGCCAGCAGTTACCGGGGGCGCCGGTACACCGGGGAGCTGTTTTTT.

The genes are TRBV15 and TRBJ2-2, with 9 bases fitting TRBD1. CDR3 length: 15 amino acids. J lost 6 bases, V lost 6 bases, and 8 bases had no gene match. Per germline, CDR1 LNHNV and CDR2 YYDKDF (reference sequence). CDR3 sequence (DNA): TGTGCCACCAGAGAAACAGGGGGCGCGTCCGGGGAGCTGTTTTTT. Its protein product is CATRETGGASGELFF.

This rearrangement joins TRBV6-5 to TRBJ1-2, with 8 bases matching TRBD1. The CDR3 length is 16 residues. With 2 bases clipped from V and 4 bases from J, the junction kept 9 bases outside the gene matches. CDR1 is MNHEY and CDR2 is SVGAGI in the germline V gene. As DNA, the CDR3 is TGTGCCAGCAGTTACACGACAGGGGCCCCAGGCTATGGCTACACCTTC. It specifies CASSYTTGAPGYGYTF.

The chain recombines TRBV7-8 with TRBJ2-7, with D perhaps TRBD1 or TRBD2 (6 bases each). Trimming left V 1 base short and J 2 bases short, with 12 bases between. CDR3 length: 15 amino acids. Germline V gene lookup returns CDR1 SGHVS and CDR2 FQNEAQ. This chain's CDR3 is CASSLVGGGPYEQYF. As DNA, the CDR3 is TGTGCCAGCAGCTTAGTGGGGGGCGGGCCCTACGAGCAGTACTTC.

This chain uses TRBV4-1 with TRBJ1-2; D not resolved. This CDR3 is 16 amino acids long. V lost 1 base and J lost 4, with 16 bases in between. Germline V gene lookup returns CDR1 MGHRA and CDR2 YSYEKL. In nucleotides, the CDR3 is TGCGCCAGCAGCCAAGCCCCTTGGTTTTTGAGCTATGGCTACACCTTC. Translation: CASSQAPWFLSYGYTF.

The gene calls are TRBV15 and TRBJ1-1, with D perhaps matching TRBD1 (5 bases). This CDR3 spans 14 amino acids. V shed 0 bases and J shed 4 bases, with 9 bases lying between them. Germline V gene lookup returns CDR1 LNHNV and CDR2 YYDKDF (reference sequence). The CDR3 nucleotides read TGTGCCACCAGCAGAGATTCGACAGTCACTGAAGCTTTCTTT. Translating gives CATSRDSTVTEAFF. The full variable domain, with the rest looked up from reference TRBV15 and TRBJ1-1, is DAMVIQNPRYQVTQFGKPVTLSCSQTLNHNVMYWYQQKSSQAPKLLFHYYDKDFNNEADTPDNFQSRRPNTSFCFLDIRSPGLGDTAMYLCATSRDSTVTEAFFGQGTRLTVV.

The chain carries TRBV5-4 and TRBJ1-1; D ambiguous. Germline loops: CDR1 SGHNT, CDR2 YYREEE (reference sequence). Between the trimmed V and J ends, which lost 0 bases and 1 base, there was a span of 4 bases. This CDR3 comprises 13 residues. This CDR3 is CASSLAGNTEAFF. The CDR3 coding sequence is TGTGCCAGCAGCTTGGCAGGGAACACTGAAGCTTTCTTT.

V gene TRBV28 combines with J gene TRBJ2-3; unclear D gene. The germline CDR1 and CDR2 sequences are MDHEN and SYDVKM. V was pared by 6 bases and J by 2 bases, with 9 bases between. This CDR3 spans 13 amino acids. DNA of the CDR3: TGTGCCAGCAGGCTAGGTCCCACAGATACGCAGTATTTT. Amino acid sequence: CASRLGPTDTQYF.

This chain connects TRBV6-5 to TRBJ1-2, with 7 bases identical to TRBD1. The CDR3 sequence is 15 residues long. Germline V CDR1 and CDR2: MNHEY, SVGAGI. With V trimmed by 6 bases and J by 1 base, 8 bases remained unmatched. CDR3 in DNA: TGTGCCAGCAGGGCTACCCCAGGGGGTAACTATGGCTACACCTTC. This encodes CASRATPGGNYGYTF.

The chain has TRBV5-6 and TRBJ2-7; D gene uncertain. CDR3 length equals 11 residues. Germline loops: CDR1 SGHDT, CDR2 YYEEEE. V shed 4 bases and J shed 1 base, with 3 bases lying between them. The CDR3 nucleotides read TGTGCCAGCAGCGGTTCCTACGAGCAGTACTTC. Encoded protein: CASSGSYEQYF.

The rearrangement uses TRBV5-1 and TRBJ2-5; 9 bases agree with TRBD2. The V gene end was trimmed by 4 bases and the J gene end by 5 bases; junction bases not matched to a gene: 9. CDR1 is SGHRS and CDR2 is YFSETQ in the germline V gene. The CDR3 has 15 amino acids. The CDR3 nucleotides are TGCGCCAGCAGCCCTCTCGCGGGGGGGCAGGAGACCCAGTACTTC. Amino acids: CASSPLAGGQETQYF.

This rearrangement joins TRBV5-1 to TRBJ1-1, with D perhaps matching TRBD1 (5 bases). The ends were cut back, 0 bases at V and 3 bases at J, with 15 bases in the middle. Per the germline V gene, CDR1 is SGHRS and CDR2 is YFSETQ. CDR3 length: 16 amino acids. CDR3 in amino acids: CASSLEFQGRYTEAFF. The CDR3 DNA reads TGCGCCAGCAGCTTGGAGTTTCAGGGACGTTACACTGAAGCTTTCTTT.

This clone turned up a few times. This chain connects TRBV7-6 to TRBJ2-7, with D hard to call. Trimming left V 3 bases short and J 2 bases short, with 11 bases between. Germline-derived CDR1 and CDR2 are SGHVS and FNYEAQ. The CDR3 totals 14 residues. CDR3: CASSFTERTYEQYF. The CDR3 nucleotides are TGTGCCAGCAGCTTTACGGAAAGGACCTACGAGCAGTACTTC.

The chain recombines TRBV5-1 with TRBJ2-7, with 15 bases lining up with TRBD2. Germline values: CDR1 SGHRS, CDR2 YFSETQ. The junction had 2 bases not matched to a gene; V was cut back by 4 bases and J by 6 bases. The CDR3 consists of 14 residues. The CDR3 nucleotides read TGCGCCAGCAGCCCGGGACTAGCGGGAGGCGAGCAGTACTTC. As protein: CASSPGLAGGEQYF.

This chain connects TRBV11-2 to TRBJ2-7; 9 bases are shared with TRBD2. The CDR3 length is 16 residues. CDR1 is SGHAT, CDR2 FQNNGV, per germline. Losses at the gene ends were 0 bases for V and 1 base for J; bases not matched to a gene: 4. CDR3: CASSLDSGGISYEQYF. The CDR3, as DNA: TGTGCCAGCAGCTTAGACAGCGGGGGGATATCCTACGAGCAGTACTTC.

The V call is TRBV7-8, the J call TRBJ2-5, with 8 bases that match TRBD1. The germline V gene has CDR1 SGHVS and CDR2 FQNEAQ. V gave up 5 bases and J gave up 3 bases; unmatched junction bases: 17. The CDR3 extends over 18 amino acids. The CDR3 protein is CASSGRQGNYLMEETQYF. CDR3 DNA sequence: TGTGCCAGCAGCGGCCGACAGGGGAACTATCTAATGGAAGAGACCCAGTACTTC.

The chain carries TRBV28 and TRBJ2-3, with 9 positions matching TRBD1. The germline V gene encodes CDR1 MDHEN and CDR2 SYDVKM. Trimming removed 8 bases from V and 3 bases from J; junction bases left unmatched: 9. This CDR3 is 15 amino acids long. CDR3 in DNA: TGTGCCAGCCAACCGATGGGACAGGGTACAGATACGCAGTATTTT. It codes for CASQPMGQGTDTQYF.